The clone carrying this T cell receptor (beta chain) was seen more than once but under ten times. Per the germline V gene, CDR1 is SEHNR and CDR2 is FQNEAQ (reference sequence). V dropped 3 bases and J dropped 1 base, with 9 bases sitting between them. The CDR3 consists of 14 residues. One entry per CDR3 protein results from TCRdb running MiXCR on the RT-PCR reads. The repertoire has fewer than 800,000 distinct CDR3 sequences, around 14% of them found once; the top ten carry 3.6%. The chain carries TRBV7-9 and TRBJ1-1, with D uncertain. This clonotype originated in a female donor in good health, serving as a healthy control. What was sequenced was memory CD4+ T cells from blood. CDR3 bases: TGTGCCAGCAGCTTTCAACTGGAGAACACTGAAGCTTTCTTT. Its protein is CASSFQLENTEAFF.